This is a list of T cell receptor beta chains from one sample in a study of blood T cells in healthy people across ages. In TCRdb, the 5' RACE reads were re-called with MiXCR into one record per CDR3 protein. In the table there are 650,000 to 1,000,000 distinct CDR3 sequences, about 34% of which are singletons. Sequencing was performed on blood. These receptors originate from a man in his late teens or twenties in good health. Each CDR3 is given with its conserved first and last residue. The D gene is left open where the match is weak. Some rows have no size entry. The others give once, few or many, or a class for an expanded clone.

>-|TRBV4-2|few|TRBJ2-1
CASSPYGADHNEQFF
TGTGCCAGCTCCCCGTACGGGGCGGACCACAATGAGCAGTTCTTC
>-|TRBV7-2|-|TRBJ2-7
CASSLGLDYEQYF
TGTGCCAGCAGCTTAGGGCTAGACTACGAGCAGTACTTC
>-|TRBV4-3|few|TRBJ2-3
CASSQDPGPLGTDTQYF
TGCGCCAGCAGCCAAGATCCCGGTCCCTTGGGCACAGATACGCAGTATTTT
>-|TRBV6-5|-|TRBJ1-2
CASSYVANYGYTF
TGTGCCAGCAGTTACGTGGCAAACTATGGCTACACCTTC
>TRBD1|TRBV6-6|-|TRBJ1-1
CASSYLQGWETFF
TGTGCCAGCAGTTACCTACAGGGGTGGGAAACTTTCTTT
>-|TRBV30|-|TRBJ2-7
CALSVSYEQYF
TGTGCCTTGAGTGTATCTTACGAGCAGTACTTC
>-|TRBV4-2|few|TRBJ1-1
CASSQVSQRHTEAFF
TGTGCCAGCAGCCAAGTATCACAGCGCCACACTGAAGCTTTCTTT
>-|TRBV28|few|TRBJ1-1
CASSHQGMNTEAFF
TGTGCCAGCAGCCATCAAGGAATGAACACTGAAGCTTTCTTT
>TRBD1|TRBV12-3/TRBV12-4|-|TRBJ1-1
CASNRPGQLNTEAFF
TGTGCCAGCAATCGTCCGGGACAGCTGAACACTGAAGCTTTCTTT
>TRBD2|TRBV4-1|-|TRBJ2-1
CASSQDVASGDFGQFF
TGCGCCAGCAGCCAAGATGTGGCTAGCGGGGACTTTGGGCAGTTCTTC
>TRBD1|TRBV12-3/TRBV12-4|many|TRBJ1-2
CASSPDREGGYTF
TGTGCCAGCAGCCCCGACAGGGAGGGGGGCTACACCTTC
>TRBD2|TRBV29-1|few|TRBJ2-1
CSVVGLAGDYEQFF
TGCAGCGTTGTAGGGCTAGCGGGGGACTATGAGCAGTTCTTC
>-|TRBV20-1|-|TRBJ1-1
CSARDPVGDNTEAFF
TGCAGTGCTAGAGATCCGGTAGGGGATAACACTGAAGCTTTCTTT
>TRBD1|TRBV5-5|-|TRBJ2-7
CTSSLGQGPYEQYF
TGTACCAGCAGCTTGGGACAGGGCCCCTACGAGCAGTACTTC
>-|TRBV15|many|TRBJ2-3
CATSREKVQSTDTQYF
TGTGCCACCAGCAGAGAGAAAGTCCAAAGCACAGATACGCAGTATTTT
>-|TRBV5-1|-|TRBJ2-1
CASNNRRSSYNEQFF
TGCGCCAGCAATAACAGGAGGAGCTCCTACAATGAGCAGTTCTTC
>-|TRBV24-1|-|TRBJ2-1
CATSDLSPGYKEQFF
TGTGCCACCAGTGACCTCTCCCCGGGATACAAAGAGCAGTTCTTC
>TRBD1|TRBV20-1|-|TRBJ2-2
CSAKGGASDTGELFF
TGCAGTGCTAAAGGGGGCGCTTCGGACACCGGGGAGCTGTTTTTT
>TRBD1|TRBV11-2|many|TRBJ2-1
CASSLGLGTGDYNEQFF
TGTGCCAGCAGCTTAGGATTAGGGACAGGGGATTACAATGAGCAGTTCTTC
>TRBD2|TRBV20-1|-|TRBJ2-1
CSARRLAGDSYNEQFF
TGCAGTGCTAGGAGACTAGCGGGGGACTCCTACAATGAGCAGTTCTTC
>-|TRBV6-4|many|TRBJ2-7
CASMENSYEQYF
TGTGCCAGCATGGAGAACTCCTACGAGCAGTACTTC
>TRBD2|TRBV4-1|many|TRBJ2-1
CASSQDPIRLAVNNEQFF
TGCGCCAGCAGCCAAGATCCAATCCGACTAGCGGTGAACAATGAGCAGTTCTTC
>-|TRBV30|-|TRBJ1-2
CAWSGGNDYTF
TGTGCCTGGAGTGGGGGAAACGACTACACCTTC
>-|TRBV7-2|few|TRBJ1-5
CASSPPTGPRQPQHF
TGTGCCAGCAGCCCCCCAACAGGGCCGCGTCAGCCCCAGCATTTT